The 30 T cell receptor beta chains reported below all come from one sample, sequenced in a study of blood T cell repertoires in COVID-19. Repertoires were generated with immunoSEQ multiplex PCR, while TCRdb's copy carries only in-frame clones and drops some. The repertoire holds around 200,000 clones, with about 84% as singletons. The specimen sequenced was peripheral blood. These receptor sequences come from a person aged 65-85 years with COVID-19, enrolled during active disease.

This rearrangement joins TRBV7-3 to TRBJ2-1; 9 bases are a match to TRBD1. The V gene's germline CDR1 is SGHTA and CDR2 FQGTGA. The trim removed 10 bases at V and 6 bases at J, leaving 4 bases unmatched. The CDR3 totals 12 residues. The DNA of the CDR3 is TGTGCCACGGGACAGGGAGGCAATGAGCAGTTCTTC. It is translated as CATGQGGNEQFF.

The chain joins TRBV7-9 to TRBJ1-2; no clear D gene. The CDR3 length is 13 residues. The V and J ends lost 5 bases and 0 bases respectively, with 7 bases between them. CDR1 and CDR2 (germline): SEHNR, FQNEAQ (reference sequence). CDR3 in amino acids: CASSHSPNYGYTF. DNA for the CDR3: TGTGCCAGCAGCCATAGCCCTAACTATGGCTACACCTTC.

The chain combines TRBV7-8 with TRBJ2-1; TRBD2 is a possible D gene (6 bases). Germline V gene data show CDR1 as SGHVS and CDR2 as FQNEAQ. V was cut by 5 bases and J by 9 bases, with 23 bases left in between. CDR3 size: 16 residues. The CDR3 nucleotides read TGTGCCAGCAGCGAGAGGAGGGGACTGAGCAATCCTGAGCAGTTCTTC. Protein sequence: CASSERRGLSNPEQFF.

The gene calls are TRBV5-4 and TRBJ2-5; maybe TRBD2 (7 bases). CDR1 is SGHNT and CDR2 is YYREEE in the germline V gene (reference sequence). The germline V and J ends were trimmed by 4 bases and 2 bases, with 15 bases remaining between them. This CDR3 region has 15 residues. The CDR3 protein is CASSRGGAGQETQYF. The CDR3 DNA sequence: TGTGCCAGCAGCCGAGGGGGGGCCGGACAAGAGACCCAGTACTTC.

The chain uses TRBV7-2 and TRBJ1-5; no clear D. Trimming left V 5 bases short and J 9 bases short, with 11 bases between. The CDR3 contains 12 residues. The germline V gene has CDR1 SGHTA and CDR2 FQGNSA. The CDR3, as DNA: TGTGCCAGCAGCCCGGTGGCGGGGCCCCAGCATTTT. The encoded protein is CASSPVAGPQHF.

The rearrangement joins TRBV19 to TRBJ1-1; 7 bases are a match to TRBD1. V lost 1 base, J lost 3 bases, and 11 bases stayed unmatched. In germline, CDR1 is LNHDA, CDR2 SQIVND (reference sequence). This CDR3 is built from 17 residues. CDR3 DNA sequence: TGTGCCAGTAGTATAGTAGTAAGGAGGGGGCGAGACACTGAAGCTTTCTTT. This translates into CASSIVVRRGRDTEAFF.

The chain has TRBV24-1 and TRBJ1-1; unclear D gene. V gave up 5 bases and J gave up 4 bases, with 10 bases separating them. The germline gives CDR1 KGHDR, CDR2 SFDVKD. The CDR3 runs to 13 residues. The CDR3 DNA reads TGTGCCACCAGTGCGTGGTTCGGCACTGAAGCTTTCTTT. Encoded protein: CATSAWFGTEAFF.

The chain employs TRBV6-1 and TRBJ1-2, with 7 bases lining up with TRBD1. Germline CDR1 is MNHNS and CDR2 is SASEGT. This CDR3 region has 14 residues. Trimming cost V 2 bases and J 2 bases; bases outside gene matches: 2. Here the CDR3 DNA reads TGTGCCAGCAGTGAACGGGACAGCAACTATGGCTACACCTTC. Residues: CASSERDSNYGYTF.

The V gene is TRBV6-2 or TRBV6-3, the J gene TRBJ1-5, with a tentative D call TRBD1 (5 bases). Germline V gene lookup returns CDR1 MNHEY and CDR2 SVGEGT. V shed 1 base and J shed 2 bases, with 12 bases lying between them. The CDR3 is made up of 16 amino acids. This CDR3 reads CASSYLGSTGNQPQHF. The CDR3 DNA is TGTGCCAGCAGTTACTTAGGATCGACAGGCAATCAGCCCCAGCATTTT.

The chain recombines TRBV24-1 with TRBJ2-5, with D perhaps matching TRBD2 (6 bases). V gave up 3 bases and J gave up 2 bases, with 15 bases separating them. The CDR3 runs 16 residues. Germline CDR1 KGHDR, CDR2 SFDVKD. The CDR3 sequence: CATSDGRLGWQETQYF. CDR3 DNA: TGTGCCACCAGTGATGGGAGACTAGGGTGGCAAGAGACCCAGTACTTC.

V usage is TRBV4-2 and J usage is TRBJ2-5; no firm D call. Germline CDR1 is LGHNA and CDR2 is YNFKEQ. The length of the CDR3 is 15 residues. The V end was cut by 0 bases, the J end by 1 base, with 9 bases between. Written as DNA, the CDR3 is TGTGCCAGCAGCCAAGAAGGTAACAGCCAAGAGACCCAGTACTTC. Amino acids: CASSQEGNSQETQYF.

This chain uses TRBV5-1 with TRBJ1-1, with D perhaps matching TRBD1 (5 bases). Per the germline V gene, CDR1 is SGHRS and CDR2 is YFSETQ. Between the trimmed V and J ends, which lost 4 bases and 2 bases, there was a span of 12 bases. The CDR3 contains 14 residues. The CDR3 here is CASSARQQNTEAFF. The DNA of the CDR3 is TGCGCCAGCAGCGCCAGACAGCAAAACACTGAAGCTTTCTTT.

This clone was picked up one time. The gene calls are TRBV5-1 and TRBJ2-5; D is uncertain. The CDR3 covers 11 residues. Germline loops: CDR1 SGHRS, CDR2 YFSETQ. Trimming stripped 4 bases from V and 2 bases from J, with 3 bases between. The CDR3 DNA is TGCGCCAGCAGCCTACAAGAGACCCAGTACTTC. Protein product: CASSLQETQYF.

The V gene is TRBV12-3 or TRBV12-4, the J gene TRBJ2-1; TRBD2 agrees at 11 bases. J lost 6 bases, V lost 8 bases, and 3 bases had no gene match. The CDR3 totals 13 residues. The CDR3 region is CASGLAGGNEQFF. DNA of the CDR3: TGTGCCAGCGGTCTAGCGGGAGGCAATGAGCAGTTCTTC.

The gene calls are TRBV15 and TRBJ1-2; D might be TRBD1 (5 bases). Trimming removed 6 bases from V and 4 bases from J, with 15 bases in between. The CDR3 is made up of 14 amino acids. CDR1 and CDR2 (germline): LNHNV, YYDKDF (reference sequence). The CDR3 is CATRGGGEPYGYTF. CDR3 DNA sequence: TGTGCCACCAGGGGCGGGGGGGAACCCTATGGCTACACCTTC. Using reference TRBV15 and TRBJ1-2 for the parts outside the CDR3, the full variable domain is DAMVIQNPRYQVTQFGKPVTLSCSQTLNHNVMYWYQQKSSQAPKLLFHYYDKDFNNEADTPDNFQSRRPNTSFCFLDIRSPGLGDTAMYLCATRGGGEPYGYTFGSGTRLTVV.

This chain joins TRBV6-1 and TRBJ2-7, with 8 bases aligning to TRBD1. The germline CDR1 and CDR2 sequences are MNHNS and SASEGT. This CDR3 comprises 15 residues. V shed 1 base, J shed 3 bases, and the junction held 5 bases outside the gene matches. Here the CDR3 reads CASSEDDGQGYEQYF. CDR3 bases: TGTGCCAGCAGTGAAGATGACGGACAGGGCTACGAGCAGTACTTC.

The rearrangement joins TRBV7-3 to TRBJ2-2; TRBD2 matches 9 bases. The CDR3 covers 16 residues. J was trimmed by 6 bases and V by 0 bases; bases with no gene match: 5. Germline V gives CDR1 SGHTA, CDR2 FQGTGA. CDR3 residues: CASSLTGGGAAGELFF. Here the CDR3 DNA reads TGTGCCAGCAGCTTAACCGGCGGGGGGGCCGCCGGGGAGCTGTTTTTT.

The genes are TRBV6-4 and TRBJ1-5, with 8 bases matching TRBD1. The CDR3 runs 14 residues. Germline V lookup: CDR1 MRHNA, CDR2 SNTAGT. V shed 7 bases and J 5 bases; nucleotides not matched to a gene: 7. CDR3 amino acids: CASNVDRAYQPQHF. The CDR3 DNA is TGTGCCAGCAACGTGGACAGGGCATATCAGCCCCAGCATTTT.

The gene calls are TRBV6-2 or TRBV6-3 and TRBJ2-1, with D hard to call. Germline V CDR1 and CDR2: MNHEY, SVGEGT. The germline V and J ends were trimmed by 5 bases and 8 bases, with 10 bases remaining between them. CDR3 length equals 12 residues. CDR3 in amino acids: CASSHTAHEQFF. CDR3 DNA: TGTGCCAGCAGTCACACCGCCCATGAGCAGTTCTTC.

The chain has TRBV3-1 (or the pseudogene TRBV3-2) and TRBJ2-1; D perhaps matches TRBD2 (5 bases). CDR3 length equals 15 residues. Germline CDR1 and CDR2: LGHDT and YNNKEL (reference sequence). Trimming left V 4 bases short and J 4 bases short, with 14 bases between. In nucleotides, the CDR3 is TGTGCCAGCAGCCTCCTGGGGAGTGGATACAATGAGCAGTTCTTC. Its protein product is CASSLLGSGYNEQFF.

The rearrangement links TRBV6-6 to TRBJ2-1, with 16 bases identical to TRBD2. The germline V gene encodes CDR1 MNHNY and CDR2 SVGAGI (reference sequence). J gave up 7 bases and V 5 bases, and 11 bases lay outside the gene matches. The CDR3 is made up of 18 amino acids. The CDR3 DNA reads as TGTGCCAGCAGTCAGACGGGGACTAGCGGGAGGGCTAGGAATGAGCAGTTCTTC. Protein: CASSQTGTSGRARNEQFF.

The chain employs TRBV19 and TRBJ2-1, with D maybe TRBD2 (6 bases). V was shortened by 4 bases and J by 8 bases, with 12 bases between the two germline ends. The CDR3 length is 13 residues. The germline CDR1 and CDR2 sequences are LNHDA and SQIVND (reference sequence). In DNA, the CDR3 is TGTGCCAGTAGTACGGTAGCGGAGCATGAGCAGTTCTTC. Amino acid sequence: CASSTVAEHEQFF. Based on the CDR3 plus reference TRBV19 and TRBJ2-1, the full variable domain is DGGITQSPKYLFRKEGQNVTLSCEQNLNHDAMYWYRQDPGQGLRLIYYSQIVNDFQKGDIAEGYSVSREKKESFPLTVTSAQKNPTAFYLCASSTVAEHEQFFGPGTRLTVL.

J is TRBJ1-4 and V is TRBV15; TRBD1 matches at 8 bases. Trimming took 4 bases from V and 8 from J; bases not matched to a gene: 9. The CDR3 has 15 residues. Germline V gives CDR1 LNHNV, CDR2 YYDKDF (reference sequence). This CDR3 is CATSTWTGSDEKLFF. DNA of the CDR3: TGTGCCACCAGCACTTGGACAGGGTCAGACGAAAAACTGTTTTTT.

This chain uses TRBV3-1 (or the pseudogene TRBV3-2) with TRBJ1-2, with D possibly being TRBD1 (6 bases). The germline V and J ends were trimmed by 3 bases and 8 bases, with 13 bases remaining between them. The CDR3 has 13 residues. Germline CDR1 LGHDT, CDR2 YNNKEL (reference sequence). The CDR3, as DNA: TGTGCCAGCAGCCAGATTAGGACAGCAGGCTACACCTTC. Encoded protein: CASSQIRTAGYTF.

This clone is a singleton in its sample. CDR3: CASSSGTGGSLAKNIQYF. The CDR3 nucleotides read TGTGCCAGCAGTTCCGGGACAGGGGGCTCGCTGGCCAAAAACATTCAGTACTTC. The rearrangement links TRBV6-2 or TRBV6-3 to TRBJ2-4; 12 bases match TRBD1. Per germline, CDR1 MNHEY and CDR2 SVGEGT. With V trimmed by 4 bases and J by 1 base, 8 bases remained unmatched. The CDR3 is 18 residues long.

The genes are TRBV7-3 and TRBJ2-6; D is perhaps TRBD2 (5 bases). The germline V gene encodes CDR1 SGHTA and CDR2 FQGTGA. The V end lost 3 bases, the J end lost 0 bases, and 9 bases lay between the germline ends. This CDR3 spans 16 amino acids. As DNA, the CDR3 is TGTGCCAGCAGCTTTCCGGGAACCTCTGGGGCCAACGTCCTGACTTTC. This translates into CASSFPGTSGANVLTF.

On this clone itself: At one end, the junction sequence differs from germline, possibly due to a read error. The V gene is TRBV6-5, the J gene TRBJ2-2; TRBD2 might be the D (6 bases). Per germline, CDR1 MNHEY and CDR2 SVGAGI. The CDR3 consists of 12 residues. Here the CDR3 DNA reads TGTGCCAGCCAATTCGTTCTCGGGGGGCTGTTTTTT. Translated: CASQFVLGGLFF.

The rearrangement uses TRBV11-1 and TRBJ2-5; 11 bases agree with TRBD2. Trimming at V came to 4 bases and at J to 2 bases, leaving 6 bases not matched to a gene. Per the germline V gene, CDR1 is SGHAT and CDR2 is FQDESV (reference sequence). The CDR3 spans 16 residues. For the CDR3, the DNA is TGTGCCAGCAGCTCCCTAGCGGGAGGCGGGCAAGAGACCCAGTACTTC. It specifies CASSSLAGGGQETQYF.

CDR3 DNA: TGTGCGCGGCAGGGAAGCAATCAGCCCCAGCATTTT. Protein sequence: CARQGSNQPQHF. The gene calls are TRBV12-3 or TRBV12-4 and TRBJ1-5; tentative D call: TRBD1 (5 bases). The CDR3 loop spans 12 amino acids.

V gene TRBV6-2 or TRBV6-3 combines with J gene TRBJ2-1, with TRBD1 matching over 7 bases. Unmatched junction bases numbered 8, after V lost 0 bases and J lost 3 bases. The V gene's germline CDR1 is MNHEY and CDR2 SVGEGT. CDR3 length equals 17 residues. DNA for the CDR3: TGTGCCAGCAGTTACTCCTCGACAGGGTCGGACTACAATGAGCAGTTCTTC. Translation: CASSYSSTGSDYNEQFF.